A single sample gave rise to the 8 T cell receptor beta chains below, sequenced in a study of blood T cell repertoires in COVID-19. This table comes from immunoSEQ multiplex PCR, and its TCRdb copy is limited to in-frame clones, with some not included. The table records fewer than 250,000 clones, around four fifths of them present only once. Sequences were obtained from peripheral blood. The receptors shown here come from an elderly woman with COVID-19, enrolled during active disease.

As DNA, the CDR3 is TGTGCCAGCTCATTCCTGACAGGGCCCGGGGAGCTGTTTTTT. This gives the protein CASSFLTGPGELFF. The chain couples TRBV18 to TRBJ2-2, with 7 bases that match TRBD1. The CDR3 has 14 amino acids. Germline V CDR1 and CDR2: KGHSH, LQKENI. With V trimmed by 5 bases and J by 6 bases, 6 bases remained unmatched. The full variable domain, completed using reference TRBV18 and TRBJ2-2, is NAGVMQNPRHLVRRRGQEARLRCSPMKGHSHVYWYRQLPEEGLKFMVYLQKENIIDESGMPKERFSAEFPKEGPSILRIQQVVRGDSAAYFCASSFLTGPGELFFGEGSRLTVL.

The V call is TRBV6-2 or TRBV6-3, the J call TRBJ1-3; no reliable D call. Trimming left V 2 bases short and J 8 bases short, with 4 bases between. CDR1 is MNHEY and CDR2 is SVGEGT in the germline V gene. CDR3 length: 11 amino acids. CDR3 residues: CASSYSYTIYF. CDR3 DNA sequence: TGTGCCAGCAGTTACAGCTACACCATATATTTT.

The J gene is TRBJ2-1, the V gene TRBV28; 7 positions agree with TRBD2. Losses at the gene ends were 6 bases for V and 9 bases for J; bases not matched to a gene: 5. The CDR3 loop spans 12 amino acids. Germline V gene lookup returns CDR1 MDHEN and CDR2 SYDVKM. CDR3 protein: CASRRGKAEQFF. The CDR3 nucleotides read TGTGCCAGCAGGCGGGGGAAGGCTGAGCAGTTCTTC.

The rearrangement joins TRBV6-2 or TRBV6-3 to TRBJ1-4, with D maybe TRBD1 (6 bases). In germline, CDR1 is MNHEY, CDR2 SVGEGT. Trimming left V 2 bases short and J 8 bases short, with 12 bases between. The CDR3 loop spans 14 amino acids. The CDR3 nucleotides read TGTGCCAGCAGTTACCAGTCAGGGGCCGAAAAACTGTTTTTT. As protein: CASSYQSGAEKLFF.

The chain employs TRBV7-9 and TRBJ1-4; 10 bases map to TRBD1. The CDR3 spans 17 residues. J lost 4 bases, V lost 0 bases, and 5 bases had no gene match. Per germline, CDR1 SEHNR and CDR2 FQNEAQ (reference sequence). CDR3 sequence (DNA): TGTGCCAGCAGCTTAGCTGCAGGGACAGGGGATAATGAAAAACTGTTTTTT. Its translation is CASSLAAGTGDNEKLFF. Using reference TRBV7-9 and TRBJ1-4 for the parts outside the CDR3, the full variable domain is DTGVSQNPRHKITKRGQNVTFRCDPISEHNRLYWYRQTLGQGPEFLTYFQNEAQLEKSRLLSDRFSAERPKGSFSTLEIQRTEQGDSAMYLCASSLAAGTGDNEKLFFGSGTQLSVL.

This clone was seen once. The chain recombines TRBV12-3 or TRBV12-4 with TRBJ2-7, with 7 bases that match TRBD1. The V segment lost 8 bases and the J segment 9 bases; nucleotides outside the gene matches: 10. The CDR3 length is 12 residues. CDR3 amino acids: CASYQGVGAQYF. CDR3 DNA: TGTGCCAGCTATCAGGGGGTAGGGGCGCAGTACTTC.

This rearrangement joins TRBV9 to TRBJ1-1, with 9 bases lining up with TRBD1. Trimming removed 5 bases from V and 4 bases from J; junction bases left unmatched: 12. The CDR3 sequence is 16 residues long. Germline V gives CDR1 SGDLS, CDR2 YYNGEE. In DNA form, the CDR3 reads TGTGCCAGCAGGGAGGGGACAGGGAAGGGGAGCACTGAAGCTTTCTTT. The encoded protein is CASREGTGKGSTEAFF.

The chain carries TRBV7-2 and TRBJ1-2, with 8 bases fitting TRBD1. The CDR3 spans 16 residues. Germline CDR1 is SGHTA and CDR2 is FQGNSA. With 5 bases clipped from V and 4 bases from J, the junction kept 12 bases outside the gene matches. The CDR3 DNA is TGTGCCAGCAGCATCCGCCCGGGACAGGATATCTATGGCTACACCTTC. Amino acids: CASSIRPGQDIYGYTF.